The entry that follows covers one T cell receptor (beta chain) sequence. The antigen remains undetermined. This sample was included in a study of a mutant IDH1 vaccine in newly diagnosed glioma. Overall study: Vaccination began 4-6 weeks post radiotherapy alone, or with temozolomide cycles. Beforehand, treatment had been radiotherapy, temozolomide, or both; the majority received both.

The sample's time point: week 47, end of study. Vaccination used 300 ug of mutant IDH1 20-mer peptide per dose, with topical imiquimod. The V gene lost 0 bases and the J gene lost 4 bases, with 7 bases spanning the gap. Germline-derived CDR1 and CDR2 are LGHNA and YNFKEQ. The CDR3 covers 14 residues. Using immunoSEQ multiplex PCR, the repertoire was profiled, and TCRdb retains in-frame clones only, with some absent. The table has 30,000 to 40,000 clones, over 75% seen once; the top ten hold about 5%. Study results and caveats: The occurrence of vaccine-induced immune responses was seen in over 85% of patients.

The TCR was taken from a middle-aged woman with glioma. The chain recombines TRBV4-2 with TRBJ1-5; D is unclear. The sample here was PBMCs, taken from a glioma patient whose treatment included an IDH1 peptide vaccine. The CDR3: CASSQDSRNQPQHF. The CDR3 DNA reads TGTGCCAGCAGCCAAGACTCAAGGAATCAGCCCCAGCATTTT.